These 31 T cell receptor beta chains came from one sample sequenced in a study of CXCR3-negative and CXCR3-positive naive CD8 T cells. It was by 5' RACE with UMI labels that the TRB cDNA libraries were prepared. TCRdb re-called the 5' RACE reads and gives one entry per CDR3 protein, without DNA. The table lists approximately 47,000 distinct CDR3 sequences. Sequenced sample: naive CXCR3- CD8+ T cells from blood. Documented subset: CD45RO-CCR7+CD27+CD95- naive CD8+ T cells lacking CXCR3 (TNR3-). These receptors came from a human donor in good health. Some clones in this sample may be carry-over from other donors' samples.

The CDR3 here is CASSFHGTSDTQYF. This sequence joins TRBV28 and TRBJ2-3; TCRdb's D call of TRBD2 is untestable without DNA. The CDR3 covers 14 residues. Germline V gene sequence: CDR1 MDHEN, CDR2 SYDVKM.

CDR3 loop: CASSQSGSIYEQYF. The chain links TRBV6-5 to TRBJ2-7. CDR1 MNHEY and CDR2 SVGAGI come from the germline V gene. The length of the CDR3 is 14 residues.

The chain carries TRBV5-5 and TRBJ2-2; no DNA is available, so the TRBD1 call from TCRdb remains unchecked. The CDR3 runs 14 residues. Germline V gives CDR1 SGHKS, CDR2 YYEKEE (reference sequence). CDR3 in amino acids: CATHGTGLPGELFF.

The chain is built from TRBV7-3 and TRBJ2-7; absent DNA, TCRdb's TRBD2 call cannot be checked. Germline CDR1 reads SGHTA; CDR2 reads FQGTGA. The CDR3 totals 15 residues. CDR3 residues: CASSLTSAFPHEQYF.

The chain uses TRBV29-1 and TRBJ2-3. This CDR3 is built from 15 residues. Per the germline V gene, CDR1 is SQVTM and CDR2 is ANQGSEA. This CDR3 reads CSVDSSRGRPDTQYF.

The chain couples TRBV6-2 or TRBV6-3 to TRBJ2-2; TCRdb's assignment of TRBD2 cannot be checked, as there is no DNA. Germline V lookup: CDR1 MNHEY, CDR2 SVGEGT. The CDR3 spans 15 residues. The CDR3 sequence: CASSYEREVVGELFF.

The V call is TRBV29-1, the J call TRBJ2-7. CDR1 and CDR2 from the germline V gene are SQVTM and ANQGSEA. CDR3 length equals 13 residues. The chain's CDR3 is CSVEDSQVYEQYF.

The chain uses TRBV6-4 and TRBJ2-2; TCRdb's assignment of TRBD2 cannot be checked, as there is no DNA. The length of the CDR3 is 15 residues. Germline CDR1 is MRHNA and CDR2 is SNTAGT. The CDR3 region is CASSGTSGGTGELFF.

The J gene is TRBJ2-7, the V gene TRBV28; TCRdb calls TRBD2, which cannot be checked without DNA. Germline V lookup: CDR1 MDHEN, CDR2 SYDVKM. This CDR3 has 13 amino acids. The CDR3 spells CASSRGLVGEQYF. The whole variable domain, remainder taken from reference TRBV28 and TRBJ2-7, is DVKVTQSSRYLVKRTGEKVFLECVQDMDHENMFWYRQDPGLGLRLIYFSYDVKMKEKGDIPEGYSVSREKKERFSLILESASTNQTSMYLCASSRGLVGEQYFGPGTRLTVT.

This chain joins TRBV4-1 and TRBJ2-5; TCRdb lists TRBD2, though no DNA is available to test this call. Germline lookup yields CDR1 MGHRA and CDR2 YSYEKL. CDR3 length: 16 amino acids. CDR3 residues: CASSQGGWRIQETQYF.

This chain uses TRBV7-2 with TRBJ2-5; TCRdb designates TRBD2, a call that cannot be tested without DNA. Germline CDR1 reads SGHTA; CDR2 reads FQGNSA. The CDR3 has 14 residues. The CDR3 reads CASSFDPGGEALYF. The full variable domain, in which reference TRBV7-2 and TRBJ2-5 provide the parts outside the CDR3, is GAGVSQSPSNKVTEKGKDVELRCDPISGHTALYWYRQSLGQGLEFLIYFQGNSAPDKSGLPSDRFSAERTGGSVSTLTIQRTQQEDSAVYLCASSFDPGGEALYFGPGTRLLVL.

The chain has TRBV29-1 and TRBJ2-2; the TCRdb call, TRBD1, lacks DNA for checking. CDR3 length equals 13 residues. Germline V lookup: CDR1 SQVTM, CDR2 ANQGSEA. The CDR3 spells CSVETEGTGELFF.

This chain connects TRBV29-1 to TRBJ1-5. The germline CDR1 and CDR2 sequences are SQVTM and ANQGSEA. The CDR3 totals 15 residues. The CDR3 protein is CSVEDGQGRGQPQHF.

The chain employs TRBV20-1 and TRBJ1-1; checking the TCRdb D call of TRBD1 is not possible without DNA. The germline CDR1 and CDR2 sequences are DFQATT and SNEGSKA (reference sequence). CDR3 length: 14 residues. CDR3 protein: CSFNLRGLRAEAFF.

The chain couples TRBV9 to TRBJ1-2; TCRdb calls TRBD1, which cannot be checked without DNA. The germline V gene encodes CDR1 SGDLS and CDR2 YYNGEE. CDR3 length: 15 residues. The CDR3 sequence: CASSVGGQDSYGYTF.

The chain links TRBV3-1 to TRBJ2-7; TCRdb reports TRBD1, a call that lacks DNA to check it against. Germline assignment: CDR1 LGHDT and CDR2 YNNKEL (reference sequence). The CDR3 runs 19 residues. CDR3 sequence reads: CASSPYGAGDGTRSYEQYF.

The rearrangement uses TRBV5-1 and TRBJ2-7. The CDR3 extends over 12 amino acids. Germline V gene data show CDR1 as SGHRS and CDR2 as YFSETQ. CDR3 protein: CATTENAGEQYF.

V gene TRBV27 combines with J gene TRBJ1-1; the D gene TCRdb calls, TRBD1, cannot be checked with no DNA. The CDR3 loop spans 15 amino acids. From germline, CDR1 is MNHEY and CDR2 SMNVEV (reference sequence). CDR3 amino acids: CASSLSGTGNTEAFF.

The chain couples TRBV5-6 to TRBJ2-7; the D gene TCRdb calls, TRBD1, cannot be checked with no DNA. Germline V gene lookup returns CDR1 SGHDT and CDR2 YYEEEE. The CDR3 totals 14 residues. CDR3 loop: CASSLGDNLYEQYF.

The chain combines TRBV15 with TRBJ2-1; no DNA is available, so the TRBD2 call from TCRdb remains unchecked. Germline V lookup: CDR1 LNHNV, CDR2 YYDKDF (reference sequence). This CDR3 region has 13 residues. The CDR3 here is CATSELLAREQFF.

The chain carries TRBV27 and TRBJ2-1; TCRdb reports TRBD1, a call that lacks DNA to check it against. This CDR3 is built from 16 residues. Germline V gene data show CDR1 as MNHEY and CDR2 as SMNVEV (reference sequence). Here the CDR3 reads CASSSYRVRSYNEQFF.

The CDR3 region is CSVEEDRPSSYEQYF. The rearrangement links TRBV29-1 to TRBJ2-7; checking the TCRdb D call of TRBD1 is not possible without DNA. This CDR3 is built from 15 residues. Germline CDR1 reads SQVTM; CDR2 reads ANQGSEA.

The V and J genes are TRBV28 and TRBJ2-7; TCRdb's D gene call, TRBD2, goes unchecked for lack of DNA. CDR1 and CDR2 from the germline V gene are MDHEN and SYDVKM. There are 13 residues in the CDR3. Here the CDR3 reads CASNRVAPYEQYF.

CDR3 loop: CSVDQGSYEQYF. The gene calls are TRBV29-1 and TRBJ2-7; TCRdb proposes TRBD1, but this gene call is untestable without DNA. The CDR3 consists of 12 residues. Germline V gives CDR1 SQVTM, CDR2 ANQGSEA.

This rearrangement joins TRBV4-3 to TRBJ1-6; TCRdb's assignment of TRBD1 cannot be checked, as there is no DNA. The CDR3 contains 17 residues. Germline V gene sequence: CDR1 LGHNA, CDR2 YSLEER. CDR3 sequence reads: CASSQVGAGVDNSPLHF.

The V call is TRBV9, the J call TRBJ2-1; without DNA, the TCRdb call of TRBD1 cannot be checked. CDR3 length: 13 residues. Germline CDR1 reads SGDLS; CDR2 reads YYNGEE. The CDR3: CASSVDPVGEQFF.

This CDR3 is CSGRTSGYNEQFF. V gene TRBV29-1 combines with J gene TRBJ2-1; there is no DNA to check the TCRdb D call of TRBD2. Germline V gene sequence: CDR1 SQVTM, CDR2 ANQGSEA. This CDR3 spans 13 amino acids.

The chain uses TRBV19 and TRBJ2-7; TCRdb indicates TRBD2, and absent DNA this call remains unverified. The germline gives CDR1 LNHDA, CDR2 SQIVND (reference sequence). This CDR3 contains 14 residues. The CDR3 protein is CASTPSGLSYEQYF.

The J gene is TRBJ2-7, the V gene TRBV20-1; with no DNA, the TCRdb D assignment of TRBD1 cannot be verified. The CDR3 has 14 amino acids. Germline values: CDR1 DFQATT, CDR2 SNEGSKA (reference sequence). The CDR3 loop is CSAIPPGQGYEQYF.

The chain recombines TRBV5-1 with TRBJ2-1. Germline V gene sequence: CDR1 SGHRS, CDR2 YFSETQ. This CDR3 spans 12 amino acids. The chain's CDR3 is CASSLMSNEQFF.

The chain links TRBV29-1 to TRBJ2-1; TCRdb returns TRBD2, unconfirmable since there is no DNA. The CDR3 extends over 15 amino acids. Germline V gene data show CDR1 as SQVTM and CDR2 as ANQGSEA. The CDR3 spells CSVASGGGAYNEQFF.